One and the same sample provided the 7 T cell receptor beta chains below, sequenced in a study of blood T cell repertoires in COVID-19. Assay: immunoSEQ multiplex PCR; the TCRdb copy retains only in-frame clones and omits some. The data show 310,000 or so clones, 87% seen once. The sample taken for sequencing was PBMCs or T cells enriched from blood (not recorded which). These receptors all stem from a woman in her thirties who had recovered from COVID-19.

The chain has TRBV5-1 and TRBJ2-1; 13 nucleotides align to TRBD2. The ends lost 0 bases at V and 5 bases at J; junction bases unmatched: 2. Looked up from germline, CDR1 is SGHRS and CDR2 is YFSETQ. CDR3 length equals 16 residues. The CDR3: CASSLAGTSGDNEQFF. The CDR3 DNA reads as TGCGCCAGCAGCTTGGCCGGGACTAGCGGGGACAATGAGCAGTTCTTC. The variable domain in full, completed from reference TRBV5-1 and TRBJ2-1, reads KAGVTQTPRYLIKTRGQQVTLSCSPISGHRSVSWYQQTPGQGLQFLFEYFSETQRNKGNFPGRFSGRQFSNSRSEMNVSTLELGDSALYLCASSLAGTSGDNEQFFGPGTRLTVL.

The DNA for the CDR3 is TGCGCCAGCAGCCAAGATGGTCCGGGACAGGGGTCTGGAAACACCATATATTTT. Its translation: CASSQDGPGQGSGNTIYF. The gene calls are TRBV4-1 and TRBJ1-3; 10 positions match TRBD1. Per germline, CDR1 MGHRA and CDR2 YSYEKL. J gave up 1 base and V 0 bases, and 6 bases lay outside the gene matches. The CDR3 has 18 residues.

This sequence joins TRBV19 and TRBJ1-5; a weak D match, TRBD1 (6 bases). The V gene lost 6 bases and the J gene lost 2 bases, with 11 bases spanning the gap. There are 14 residues in the CDR3. Germline CDR1 is LNHDA and CDR2 is SQIVND (reference sequence). CDR3 region: CASSVAGGNQPQHF. CDR3 nucleotide sequence: TGTGCCAGTAGCGTGGCAGGGGGCAATCAGCCCCAGCATTTT.

The chain employs TRBV5-1 and TRBJ1-6, with 7 positions matching TRBD1. The V and J ends lost 3 bases and 7 bases, in that order; junction bases with no gene match: 10. There are 16 residues in the CDR3. Germline assignment: CDR1 SGHRS and CDR2 YFSETQ. CDR3 in amino acids: CASSWGQRSENSPLHF. In DNA form, the CDR3 reads TGCGCCAGCAGCTGGGGACAGCGATCTGAGAATTCACCCCTCCACTTT.

The chain links TRBV6-2 or TRBV6-3 to TRBJ1-2, with 7 bases identical to TRBD1. From germline, CDR1 is MNHEY and CDR2 SVGEGT. With 0 bases clipped from V and 1 base from J, the junction kept 5 bases outside the gene matches. This CDR3 contains 16 residues. CDR3 protein: CASSYSWTGINYGYTF. CDR3 coding DNA: TGTGCCAGCAGTTACTCGTGGACAGGAATTAACTATGGCTACACCTTC.

A word on this clone: A read error may produce the germline difference seen at one junction end. This chain joins TRBV20-1 and TRBJ2-7; D gene uncertain. Germline CDR1 and CDR2: DFQATT and SNEGSKA (reference sequence). The CDR3 has 11 amino acids. The CDR3, as DNA: TGCAGTGCTACGACTGGGTACGGGCAGTACTTC. It encodes CSATTGYGQYF.

The chain joins TRBV19 to TRBJ1-3; D not certain. The CDR3 sequence is 16 residues long. CDR1 is LNHDA and CDR2 is SQIVND in the germline V gene (reference sequence). Trimming took off 3 bases at V and 4 bases at J, with 16 bases between the two ends. This CDR3 reads CASSIVAGSSGNTIYF. The CDR3 nucleotides are TGTGCCAGTAGTATTGTGGCAGGTTCTTCGGGAAACACCATATATTTT.